These 18 T cell receptor beta chains came from one sample sequenced in a study of control samples from healthy donors and cancer patients. Clones were sequenced by immunoSEQ multiplex PCR, and TCRdb holds only the in-frame ones, with some missing. The table has around 130,000 clones, around 92% seen once. Sequenced sample: blood. The receptor source for this set is a man aged 50-59 years in good health.

Remarks on this clone: The same CDR3 can be traced to other DNA sequences in this sample. The V and J genes are TRBV7-9 and TRBJ2-3, with D unclear. In germline, CDR1 is SEHNR, CDR2 FQNEAQ (reference sequence). Trimming took off 3 bases at V and 1 base at J, with 5 bases between the two ends. The CDR3 is 13 residues long. CDR3 sequence reads: CASSLVGTDTQYF. The CDR3 DNA is TGTGCCAGCAGCTTGGTAGGCACAGATACGCAGTATTTT.

In its sample, this clone was seen once. The rearrangement joins TRBV11-2 to TRBJ2-5; 7 nucleotides align to TRBD1. This CDR3 has 17 residues. Germline loops: CDR1 SGHAT, CDR2 FQNNGV. The J segment lost 2 bases and the V segment lost 0 bases, leaving 9 bases of the junction unmatched. The CDR3 region is CASSLDRGTAAQETQYF. The CDR3 nucleotides read TGTGCCAGCAGCTTAGATAGGGGGACAGCGGCTCAAGAGACCCAGTACTTC.

The rearrangement joins TRBV27 to TRBJ1-1; D unclear. This CDR3 is 14 amino acids long. Deletions cut 4 bases from V and 2 bases from J, with 11 bases between. Germline-derived CDR1 and CDR2 are MNHEY and SMNVEV (reference sequence). CDR3 in amino acids: CASSSGYQNTEAFF. CDR3 sequence (DNA): TGTGCCAGCAGTTCTGGATATCAAAACACTGAAGCTTTCTTT.

V and J are TRBV24-1 and TRBJ2-3; no reliable D call. CDR1 KGHDR and CDR2 SFDVKD come from the germline V gene. V was shortened by 6 bases and J by 0 bases, with 9 bases between the two germline ends. The CDR3 sequence is 14 residues long. The CDR3 DNA follows: TGTGCCACCAGTCAGCCCAAGAGCACAGATACGCAGTATTTT. Translating gives CATSQPKSTDTQYF.

The V call is TRBV29-1, the J call TRBJ1-4, with TRBD1 identical over 9 bases. Looked up from germline, CDR1 is SQVTM and CDR2 is ANQGSEA. Trimming at V came to 6 bases and at J to 4 bases, leaving 6 bases not matched to a gene. The CDR3 is 14 residues long. CDR3 region: CSVAGQGYNEKLFF. DNA of the CDR3: TGCAGCGTCGCGGGACAGGGATATAATGAAAAACTGTTTTTT.

The chain has TRBV2 and TRBJ1-4; no clear D. V dropped 6 bases and J dropped 3 bases, with 11 bases sitting between them. The germline CDR1 and CDR2 sequences are SNHLY and FYNNEI. CDR3 length: 14 residues. The DNA of the CDR3 is TGTGCCAGCAGATCGAGAGTGGCTAATGAAAAACTGTTTTTT. Translation: CASRSRVANEKLFF.

The CDR3 protein is CASSLWRTNTGELFF. The CDR3 DNA reads TGTGCCAGCAGCTTATGGCGGACGAACACCGGGGAGCTGTTTTTT. The chain is built from TRBV7-2 and TRBJ2-2, with D uncertain. Germline V lookup: CDR1 SGHTA, CDR2 FQGNSA. This CDR3 is built from 15 residues. V was clipped by 2 bases and J by 0 bases, with 7 bases between them.

This chain uses TRBV27 with TRBJ2-7, with TRBD1 as a possible D gene (6 bases). The V end was cut by 3 bases, the J end by 2 bases, with 14 bases between. Germline assignment: CDR1 MNHEY and CDR2 SMNVEV (reference sequence). The CDR3 contains 15 residues. The CDR3 DNA sequence: TGTGCCAGCAGTTTGGGCCAGGGGTGGACCTACGAGCAGTACTTC. It specifies CASSLGQGWTYEQYF.

This clone was detected once. The V gene is TRBV2, the J gene TRBJ1-3, with D hard to call. Germline V gene lookup returns CDR1 SNHLY and CDR2 FYNNEI. Trimming shortened V by 6 bases and J by 0 bases, and 12 bases separated the two germline ends. The CDR3 runs 15 residues. In DNA, the CDR3 is TGTGCCAGCAGCTTCGGGCCTAACTCTGGAAACACCATATATTTT. Translation gives CASSFGPNSGNTIYF.

The V call is TRBV6-2 or TRBV6-3, the J call TRBJ2-1, with no clear D. This CDR3 comprises 16 residues. V was trimmed by 0 bases and J by 2 bases, leaving 11 bases between them. Germline-derived CDR1 and CDR2 are MNHEY and SVGEGT. The CDR3 DNA follows: TGTGCCAGCAGTTACTCCACTCGCGCACCCTACAATGAGCAGTTCTTC. It specifies CASSYSTRAPYNEQFF.

J is TRBJ2-7 and V is TRBV19; D not resolved. V was pared by 5 bases and J by 3 bases, with 8 bases between. Germline-derived CDR1 and CDR2 are LNHDA and SQIVND (reference sequence). This CDR3 has 12 amino acids. Here the CDR3 DNA reads TGTGCCAGTAGTGGTTTGGGCTACGAGCAGTACTTC. Translating gives CASSGLGYEQYF. Full variable domain (outside the CDR3, taken from reference TRBV19 and TRBJ2-7): DGGITQSPKYLFRKEGQNVTLSCEQNLNHDAMYWYRQDPGQGLRLIYYSQIVNDFQKGDIAEGYSVSREKKESFPLTVTSAQKNPTAFYLCASSGLGYEQYFGPGTRLTVT.

CDR3 DNA sequence: TGTGCCTGGAGTACGGGGGCAGCGAGTCATCAGCCCCAGCATTTT. Amino acids: CAWSTGAASHQPQHF. The V gene is TRBV30, the J gene TRBJ1-5; D perhaps matches TRBD1 (6 bases). Per the germline V gene, CDR1 is GTSNPN and CDR2 is SVGIG (reference sequence). Trimming left V 2 bases short and J 5 bases short, with 16 bases between. This CDR3 has 15 amino acids.

The CDR3 loop is CASSFVQPYEQYF. CDR3 nucleotides: TGTGCCAGCAGCTTCGTACAGCCCTACGAGCAGTACTTC. The chain links TRBV11-2 to TRBJ2-7; no clear D. V was shortened by 3 bases and J by 2 bases, with 8 bases between the two germline ends. Germline CDR1 is SGHAT and CDR2 is FQNNGV. This CDR3 contains 13 residues.

The table lists this clone with a count of one. The rearrangement links TRBV29-1 to TRBJ1-2; the D gene is possibly TRBD1 (5 bases). Per germline, CDR1 SQVTM and CDR2 ANQGSEA. V lost 5 bases, J lost 0 bases, and 13 bases lay in between. This CDR3 is built from 14 residues. CDR3 sequence reads: CSVRDGTANYGYTF. The DNA of the CDR3 is TGCAGCGTTAGGGACGGGACGGCTAACTATGGCTACACCTTC.

The CDR3 DNA reads TGTGCCAGTGAGGGAGGGAGGGACGCTGAAGCTTTCTTT. This gives the protein CASEGGRDAEAFF. The chain uses TRBV19 and TRBJ1-1; perhaps TRBD1 as D (5 bases). V was cut by 8 bases and J by 6 bases, with 16 bases left in between. The CDR3 extends over 13 amino acids. Germline lookup yields CDR1 LNHDA and CDR2 SQIVND (reference sequence).

J is TRBJ2-2 and V is TRBV19; possible D gene TRBD1, 5 bases. Germline values: CDR1 LNHDA, CDR2 SQIVND (reference sequence). CDR3 size: 11 residues. V was trimmed by 10 bases and J by 6 bases, leaving 9 bases between them. The CDR3 loop is CAIGAAGELFF. The CDR3, as DNA: TGTGCCATTGGGGCGGCCGGGGAGCTGTTTTTT. Full variable domain (outside the CDR3, taken from reference TRBV19 and TRBJ2-2): DGGITQSPKYLFRKEGQNVTLSCEQNLNHDAMYWYRQDPGQGLRLIYYSQIVNDFQKGDIAEGYSVSREKKESFPLTVTSAQKNPTAFYLCAIGAAGELFFGEGSRLTVL.

J is TRBJ2-7 and V is TRBV7-8; D gene unclear. The CDR3 is made up of 14 amino acids. Germline V gene lookup returns CDR1 SGHVS and CDR2 FQNEAQ. V was pared by 4 bases and J by 3 bases, with 13 bases between. The CDR3 reads CASSYSVRGYEQYF. CDR3 sequence (DNA): TGTGCCAGCAGCTACAGCGTGAGAGGCTACGAGCAGTACTTC. Variable domain in full (rest from reference TRBV7-8 and TRBJ2-7): GAGVSQSPRYKVAKRGQDVALRCDPISGHVSLFWYQQALGQGPEFLTYFQNEAQLDKSGLPSDRFFAERPEGSVSTLKIQRTQQEDSAVYLCASSYSVRGYEQYFGPGTRLTVT.

The CDR3 reads CSGRDRGQDEQYF. The DNA for the CDR3 is TGCAGCGGACGAGACAGGGGGCAGGACGAGCAGTACTTC. This chain uses TRBV29-1 with TRBJ2-7; 10 bases agree with TRBD1. The CDR3 loop spans 13 amino acids. Trimming removed 7 bases from V and 5 bases from J; junction bases left unmatched: 8. CDR1 is SQVTM and CDR2 is ANQGSEA in the germline V gene.